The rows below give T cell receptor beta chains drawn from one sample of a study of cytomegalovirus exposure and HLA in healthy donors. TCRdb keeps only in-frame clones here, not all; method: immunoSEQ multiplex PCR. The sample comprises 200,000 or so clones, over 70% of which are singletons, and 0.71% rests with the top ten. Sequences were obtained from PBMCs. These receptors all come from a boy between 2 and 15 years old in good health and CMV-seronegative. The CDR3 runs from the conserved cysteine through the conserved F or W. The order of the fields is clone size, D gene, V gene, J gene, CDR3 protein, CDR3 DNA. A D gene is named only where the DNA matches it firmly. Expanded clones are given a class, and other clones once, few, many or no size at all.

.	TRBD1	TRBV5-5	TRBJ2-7	CASSFERGQTYEQYF	TGTGCCAGCAGCTTTGAAAGGGGGCAAACCTACGAGCAGTACTTC
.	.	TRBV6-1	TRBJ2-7	CASSSFYEQYF	TGTGCCAGCAGTTCCTTCTACGAGCAGTACTTC
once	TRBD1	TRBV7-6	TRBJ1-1	CASSYGTGGNTEAFF	TGTGCCAGCAGCTATGGGACAGGGGGCAACACTGAAGCTTTCTTT
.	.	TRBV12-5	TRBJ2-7	CASGLVPSREQYF	TGTGCTAGTGGTTTGGTGCCCTCGAGAGAGCAGTACTTC
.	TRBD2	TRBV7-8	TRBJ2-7	CASSSGTSGREDPYEQYF	TGTGCCAGCAGCTCCGGGACTAGCGGGAGGGAGGACCCCTACGAGCAGTACTTC
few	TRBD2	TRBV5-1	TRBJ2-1	CASSFSGMADEQFF	TGCGCCAGCAGCTTCAGCGGGATGGCGGATGAGCAGTTCTTC
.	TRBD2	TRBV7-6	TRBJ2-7	CASSSGLSFYEQYF	TGTGCCAGCAGCTCGGGACTATCTTTCTACGAGCAGTACTTC
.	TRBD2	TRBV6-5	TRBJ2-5	CASSYSAGVAETQYF	TGTGCCAGCAGTTACTCGGCGGGGGTAGCAGAGACCCAGTACTTC
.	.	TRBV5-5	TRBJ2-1	CASSLPNPYNEQFF	TGTGCCAGCAGCTTACCTAATCCCTACAATGAGCAGTTCTTC
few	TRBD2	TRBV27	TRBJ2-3	CASSLSGMVRTDTQYF	TGTGCCAGCAGTCTTAGCGGGATGGTGCGCACAGATACGCAGTATTTT
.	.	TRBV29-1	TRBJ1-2	CSVEGTDTSNYGYTF	TGCAGCGTTGAAGGCACAGACACTTCTAACTATGGCTACACCTTC
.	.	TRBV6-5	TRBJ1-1	CASSLQGFNTEAFF	TGTGCCAGCAGCCTCCAGGGATTCAACACTGAAGCTTTCTTT
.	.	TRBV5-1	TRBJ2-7	CASSPSTGSSYEQYF	TGCGCCAGCAGCCCTTCGACGGGTAGCTCCTACGAGCAGTACTTC
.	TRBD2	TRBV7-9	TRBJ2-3	CASSSGTTNREDTQYF	TGTGCCAGCAGCTCAGGGACTACCAATCGGGAAGATACGCAGTATTTT
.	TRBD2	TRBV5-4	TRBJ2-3	CASSLLTSEDTQYF	TGTGCCAGCAGCTTGCTCACTAGCGAAGATACGCAGTATTTT
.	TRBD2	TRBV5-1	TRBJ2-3	CASRPVSGSYTDTQYF	TGCGCCAGCCGCCCGGTTAGCGGGAGCTACACAGATACGCAGTATTTT
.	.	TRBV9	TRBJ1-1	CASSGGPGGNRNTEAFF	TGTGCCAGCAGCGGAGGGCCCGGGGGGAACAGGAACACTGAAGCTTTCTTT
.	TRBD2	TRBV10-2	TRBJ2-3	CASSRIAGGTDTQYF	TGCGCCAGCAGCAGGATAGCGGGGGGCACAGATACGCAGTATTTT
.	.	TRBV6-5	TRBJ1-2	CASSFKGSNYGYTF	TGTGCCAGCAGTTTTAAAGGGAGTAACTATGGCTACACCTTC
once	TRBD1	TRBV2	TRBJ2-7	CASSLDRAYEQYF	TGTGCCAGCAGTTTGGACAGGGCCTACGAGCAGTACTTC
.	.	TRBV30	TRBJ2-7	CAWTGDPGAYEQYF	TGTGCCTGGACCGGGGACCCGGGAGCCTACGAGCAGTACTTC
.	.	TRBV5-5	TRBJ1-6	CASSQDRELASPLHF	TGTGCCAGCAGCCAAGATCGGGAACTGGCCTCACCCCTCCACTTT
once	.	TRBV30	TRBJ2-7	CAWSVLSYEQYF	TGTGCCTGGAGTGTACTATCCTACGAGCAGTACTTC
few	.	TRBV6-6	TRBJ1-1	CASSYSEPKAFF	TGTGCCAGCAGTTACTCTGAGCCGAAAGCTTTCTTT
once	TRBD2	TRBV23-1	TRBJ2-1	CASSQSQTSGSSYNEQFF	TGCGCCAGCAGTCAATCTCAGACTAGCGGGTCCTCCTACAATGAGCAGTTCTTC
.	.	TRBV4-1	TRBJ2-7	CASSHTQGREQYF	TGCGCCAGCAGCCATACACAGGGACGGGAGCAGTACTTC
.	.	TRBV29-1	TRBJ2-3	CSVDQTGTSTDTQYF	TGCAGCGTCGACCAGACAGGGACTAGCACAGATACGCAGTATTTT